The 9 T cell receptor beta chains reported below all come from one sample, sequenced in a study of T cell responses to AZD1222 COVID-19 vaccine. Clones were sequenced by immunoSEQ multiplex PCR, and TCRdb holds only the in-frame ones, with some missing. The sample shows roughly 55,000 clones, roughly 85% of them seen only once. This sample comprised peripheral blood, obtained on day 0 of AZD1222 vaccination. These receptors all come from an adult in good health.

V and J are TRBV25-1 and TRBJ2-7, with D tentatively TRBD2 (6 bases). Germline lookup yields CDR1 MGHDK and CDR2 SYGVNS. The V end lost 4 bases, the J end lost 7 bases, and 8 bases lay between the germline ends. CDR3 length: 11 residues. The CDR3 region is CASSVGLEQYF. The CDR3 DNA reads as TGTGCCAGCAGTGTAGGACTAGAGCAGTACTTC.

The CDR3 DNA follows: TGCAGTGCTAGTTCCTCGAGCTCCTACGAGCAGTACTTC. Translated: CSASSSSSYEQYF. V and J are TRBV20-1 and TRBJ2-7; D remains ambiguous. The CDR3 has 13 residues. The V gene lost 3 bases and the J gene lost 0 bases, with 9 bases spanning the gap. Germline assignment: CDR1 DFQATT and CDR2 SNEGSKA (reference sequence).

The chain carries TRBV9 and TRBJ1-3; D unclear. CDR3 size: 12 residues. V shed 0 bases and J shed 4 bases, with 2 bases lying between them. The germline gives CDR1 SGDLS, CDR2 YYNGEE. The CDR3: CASSVEGNTIYF. In DNA, the CDR3 is TGTGCCAGCAGCGTAGAAGGAAACACCATATATTTT.

V gene TRBV3-1 (or the pseudogene TRBV3-2) combines with J gene TRBJ2-3, with D perhaps matching TRBD2 (6 bases). V was clipped by 0 bases and J by 6 bases, with 10 bases between them. The germline CDR1 and CDR2 sequences are LGHDT and YNNKEL (reference sequence). This CDR3 has 14 amino acids. The CDR3 spells CASSQEASDDTQYF. CDR3 nucleotide sequence: TGTGCCAGCAGCCAAGAAGCTAGCGACGATACGCAGTATTTT.

The chain links TRBV6-5 to TRBJ1-6; D may be TRBD1 (6 bases). CDR1 and CDR2 (germline): MNHEY, SVGAGI. The V and J ends lost 6 bases and 6 bases respectively, with 12 bases between them. The CDR3 runs to 14 residues. The CDR3 DNA reads as TGTGCCAGCAGGGACACAGGGTTTAATTCACCCCTCCACTTT. It specifies CASRDTGFNSPLHF.

Concerning this clone itself: The same CDR3 arises from other DNA sequences in this sample as well. V is TRBV7-2 and J is TRBJ1-5, with TRBD1 matching over 7 bases. The V and J ends lost 5 bases and 6 bases, in that order; junction bases with no gene match: 4. The length of the CDR3 is 13 residues. Germline CDR1 and CDR2: SGHTA and FQGNSA. The DNA for the CDR3 is TGTGCCAGCAGCCCAGACAGGGCTCAGCCCCAGCATTTT. Its translation: CASSPDRAQPQHF.

The CDR3 reads CASSSQDGYEQYF. The DNA for the CDR3 is TGTGCCAGCAGCTCCCAGGACGGCTACGAGCAGTACTTC. The J gene is TRBJ2-7, the V gene TRBV7-3; no reliable D call. V lost 4 bases and J lost 3, with 10 bases in between. In germline, CDR1 is SGHTA, CDR2 FQGTGA. The CDR3 covers 13 residues.

The V and J genes are TRBV7-4 and TRBJ1-1; perhaps TRBD1 as D (5 bases). Looked up from germline, CDR1 is SGHVT and CDR2 is SQSDAQ. The CDR3 contains 15 residues. V was shortened by 4 bases and J by 0 bases, with 12 bases between the two germline ends. Written as DNA, the CDR3 is TGTGCCAGCAGCTCCAGGGCAGGGATGAACACTGAAGCTTTCTTT. Amino acids: CASSSRAGMNTEAFF.

The genes are TRBV6-4 and TRBJ1-2, with a tentative D call TRBD1 (5 bases). Germline CDR1 and CDR2: MRHNA and SNTAGT. This CDR3 has 13 amino acids. Trimming left V 1 base short and J 7 bases short, with 10 bases between. In nucleotides, the CDR3 is TGTGCCAGCAGTGACTTGGGGGAGGGTGGCTACACCTTC. Amino acids: CASSDLGEGGYTF.